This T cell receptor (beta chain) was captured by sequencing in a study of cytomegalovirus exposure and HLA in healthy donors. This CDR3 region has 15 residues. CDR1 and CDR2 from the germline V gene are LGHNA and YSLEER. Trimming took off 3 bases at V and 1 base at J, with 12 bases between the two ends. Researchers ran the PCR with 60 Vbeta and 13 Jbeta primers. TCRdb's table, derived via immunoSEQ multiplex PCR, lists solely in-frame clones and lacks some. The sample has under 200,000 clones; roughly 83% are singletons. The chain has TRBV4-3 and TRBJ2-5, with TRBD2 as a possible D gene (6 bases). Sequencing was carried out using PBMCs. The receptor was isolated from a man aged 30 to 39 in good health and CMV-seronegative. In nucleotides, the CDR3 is TGCGCCAGCAGCCATTCCCGGGACTTCCAAGAGACCCAGTACTTC. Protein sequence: CASSHSRDFQETQYF.